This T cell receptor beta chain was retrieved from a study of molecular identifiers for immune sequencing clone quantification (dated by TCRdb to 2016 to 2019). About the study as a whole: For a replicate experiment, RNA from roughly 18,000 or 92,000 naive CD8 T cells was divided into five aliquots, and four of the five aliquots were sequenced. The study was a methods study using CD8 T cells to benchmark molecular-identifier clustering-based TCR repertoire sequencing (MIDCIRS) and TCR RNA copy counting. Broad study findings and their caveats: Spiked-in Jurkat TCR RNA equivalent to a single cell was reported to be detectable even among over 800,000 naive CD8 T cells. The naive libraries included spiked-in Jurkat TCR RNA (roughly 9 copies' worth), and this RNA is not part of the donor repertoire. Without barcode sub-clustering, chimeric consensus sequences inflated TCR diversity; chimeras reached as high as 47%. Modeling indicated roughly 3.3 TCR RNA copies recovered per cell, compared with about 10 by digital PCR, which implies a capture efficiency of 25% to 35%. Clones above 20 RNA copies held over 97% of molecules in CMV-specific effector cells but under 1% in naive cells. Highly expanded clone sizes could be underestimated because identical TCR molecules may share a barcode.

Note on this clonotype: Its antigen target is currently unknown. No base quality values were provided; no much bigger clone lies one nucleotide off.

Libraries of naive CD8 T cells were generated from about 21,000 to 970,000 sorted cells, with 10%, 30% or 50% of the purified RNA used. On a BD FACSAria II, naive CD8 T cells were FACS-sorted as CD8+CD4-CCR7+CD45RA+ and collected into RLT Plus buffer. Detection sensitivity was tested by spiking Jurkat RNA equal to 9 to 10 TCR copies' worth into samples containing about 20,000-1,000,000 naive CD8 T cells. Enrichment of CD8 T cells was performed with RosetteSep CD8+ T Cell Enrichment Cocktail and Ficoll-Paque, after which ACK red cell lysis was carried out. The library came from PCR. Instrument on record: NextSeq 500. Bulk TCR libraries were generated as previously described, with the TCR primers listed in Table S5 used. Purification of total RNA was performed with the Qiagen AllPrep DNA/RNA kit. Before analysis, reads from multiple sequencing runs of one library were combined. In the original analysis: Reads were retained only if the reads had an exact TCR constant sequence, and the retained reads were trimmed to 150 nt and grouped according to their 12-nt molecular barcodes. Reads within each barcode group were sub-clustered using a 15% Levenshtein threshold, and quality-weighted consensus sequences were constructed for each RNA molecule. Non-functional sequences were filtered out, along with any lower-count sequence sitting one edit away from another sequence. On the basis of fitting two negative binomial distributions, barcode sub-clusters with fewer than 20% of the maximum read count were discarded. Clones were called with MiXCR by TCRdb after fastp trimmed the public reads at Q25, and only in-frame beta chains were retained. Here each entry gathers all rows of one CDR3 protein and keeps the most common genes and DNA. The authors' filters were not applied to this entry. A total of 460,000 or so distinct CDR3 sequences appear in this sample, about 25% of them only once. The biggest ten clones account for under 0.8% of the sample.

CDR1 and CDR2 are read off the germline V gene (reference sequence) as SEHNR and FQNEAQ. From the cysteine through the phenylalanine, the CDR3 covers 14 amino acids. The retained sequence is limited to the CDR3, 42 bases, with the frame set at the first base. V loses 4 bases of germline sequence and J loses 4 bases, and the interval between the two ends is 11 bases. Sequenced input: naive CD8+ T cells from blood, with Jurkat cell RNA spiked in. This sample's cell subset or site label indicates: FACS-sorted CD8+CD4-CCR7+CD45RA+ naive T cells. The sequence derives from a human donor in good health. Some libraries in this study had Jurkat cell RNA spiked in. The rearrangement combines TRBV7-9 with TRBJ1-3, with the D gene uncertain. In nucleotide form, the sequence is TGTGCCAGCAGCTCACCCGTATCAGGAAACACCATATATTTT. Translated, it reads CASSSPVSGNTIYF.